Below are 32 T cell receptor beta chains sequenced from a single sample in a study of CD8 T cells in Susac syndrome. Reverse transcription used roughly 0.5 to 1 ug RNA and random hexamers. TCRdb analysed the immunoSEQ multiplex PCR reads with MiXCR anew, one entry per CDR3 protein. This sample has under 200,000 distinct CDR3 sequences, with roughly 94% found just once. The specimen sequenced was CD4+ T cells from PBMCs. The origin of the receptors is a human donor in good health.

The chain joins TRBV28 to TRBJ2-3, with D tentatively TRBD1 or TRBD2 (5 bases each). Germline V gives CDR1 MDHEN, CDR2 SYDVKM. This CDR3 spans 16 amino acids. V shed 2 bases and J shed 4 bases, with 16 bases lying between them. This CDR3 reads CASSLATSGGADTQYF. The CDR3 coding sequence is TGTGCCAGCAGTTTAGCTACATCTGGGGGTGCAGATACGCAGTATTTT.

The rearrangement links TRBV27 to TRBJ2-7; TRBD2 aligns across 10 bases. V was clipped by 5 bases and J by 2 bases; unmatched bases: 12. The length of the CDR3 is 17 residues. From germline, CDR1 is MNHEY and CDR2 SMNVEV (reference sequence). The CDR3 sequence is CASSPTQGLAVTYEQYV. As DNA, the CDR3 is TGTGCCAGCAGTCCCACCCAAGGACTAGCGGTCACCTACGAGCAGTACGTC.

CDR3 region: CATSRDPTAGNVAFF. As DNA, the CDR3 is TGTGCCACCAGCAGAGATCCCACGGCGGGGAATGTAGCTTTCTTT. V is TRBV15 and J is TRBJ1-1; no clear D gene. V was cut by 0 bases and J by 10 bases, with 18 bases left in between. The CDR3 sequence is 15 residues long. Germline CDR1 LNHNV, CDR2 YYDKDF (reference sequence).

This clonotype was counted a single time. The chain carries TRBV29-1 and TRBJ2-3; 15 nucleotides match TRBD2. Germline-derived CDR1 and CDR2 are SQVTM and ANQGSEA. V was clipped by 6 bases and J by 3 bases; unmatched bases: 4. This CDR3 spans 15 amino acids. CDR3 amino acids: CSVDGTSGRTDTQYF. CDR3 sequence (DNA): TGCAGCGTGGACGGGACTAGCGGGAGGACAGATACGCAGTATTTT.

V and J are TRBV5-6 and TRBJ2-5; weak D call: TRBD2 (6 bases). The CDR3 contains 14 residues. V was pared by 6 bases and J by 1 base, with 13 bases between. Germline V gives CDR1 SGHDT, CDR2 YYEEEE. CDR3 DNA: TGTGCCAGCACCACGGGACTCGTCCAAGAGACCCAGTACTTC. Translated, it gives CASTTGLVQETQYF. Full variable domain (outside the CDR3, taken from reference TRBV5-6 and TRBJ2-5): DAGVTQSPTHLIKTRGQQVTLRCSPKSGHDTVSWYQQALGQGPQFIFQYYEEEERQRGNFPDRFSGHQFPNYSSELNVNALLLGDSALYLCASTTGLVQETQYFGPGTRLLVL.

This clonotype came up once. This rearrangement joins TRBV7-9 to TRBJ1-2; possibly TRBD1 for D (6 bases). Looked up from germline, CDR1 is SEHNR and CDR2 is FQNEAQ (reference sequence). The CDR3 extends over 15 amino acids. V was cut by 5 bases and J by 0 bases, with 13 bases left in between. The CDR3, as DNA: TGTGCCAGCAGCGAAAGGACAGACCCTAACTATGGCTACACCTTC. Translating gives CASSERTDPNYGYTF.

This chain joins TRBV3-1 and TRBJ2-7, with unresolved D. V lost 0 bases and J 7 bases, leaving 10 bases between the germline ends. The germline CDR1 and CDR2 sequences are LGHDT and YNNKEL (reference sequence). The CDR3 consists of 13 residues. CDR3 coding DNA: TGTGCCAGCAGCCAAGATAGGTTTGGAGAGCAGTACTTC. It yields the protein CASSQDRFGEQYF.

This clonotype was counted once. The CDR3 DNA reads TGCAGTGCCAGGGAGGCCGTCGATGAGCAGTTCTTC. Its translation: CSAREAVDEQFF. The chain joins TRBV20-1 to TRBJ2-1, with D perhaps matching TRBD2 (6 bases). Trimming shortened V by 6 bases and J by 8 bases, and 14 bases separated the two germline ends. CDR1 is DFQATT, CDR2 SNEGSKA, per germline (reference sequence). The CDR3 loop spans 12 amino acids.

The V gene is TRBV7-2, the J gene TRBJ1-5; D remains ambiguous. Germline V gene lookup returns CDR1 SGHTA and CDR2 FQGNSA. The CDR3 contains 14 residues. V dropped 5 bases and J dropped 7 bases, with 15 bases sitting between them. The CDR3 spells CASSPRREAQPQHF. CDR3 nucleotides: TGTGCCAGCAGCCCACGGAGGGAGGCGCAGCCCCAGCATTTT.

The chain employs TRBV7-9 and TRBJ1-1; the D gene is possibly TRBD1 (5 bases). This CDR3 has 11 amino acids. The V gene lost 5 bases and the J gene lost 9 bases, with 10 bases spanning the gap. From germline, CDR1 is SEHNR and CDR2 FQNEAQ (reference sequence). CDR3 in DNA: TGTGCCAGCAGCCCGACAGTTAAAGCTTTCTTT. Its translation: CASSPTVKAFF.

V gene TRBV29-1 combines with J gene TRBJ2-2; 14 bases are a match to TRBD2. V shed 5 bases and J 3 bases; nucleotides not matched to a gene: 5. Germline-derived CDR1 and CDR2 are SQVTM and ANQGSEA. The CDR3 is 16 amino acids. CDR3 residues: CSVFRGLAGDTGELFF. CDR3 bases: TGCAGCGTTTTTCGGGGACTAGCGGGAGACACCGGGGAGCTGTTTTTT.

The chain has TRBV5-1 and TRBJ1-1; D is possibly TRBD1 (5 bases). The CDR3 is made up of 14 amino acids. In germline, CDR1 is SGHRS, CDR2 YFSETQ. Trimming removed 3 bases from V and 2 bases from J, with 11 bases in between. The CDR3 reads CASSWGVENTEAFF. CDR3 nucleotide sequence: TGCGCCAGCAGCTGGGGGGTGGAAAACACTGAAGCTTTCTTT.

The chain joins TRBV18 to TRBJ2-1, with 16 bases aligning to TRBD2. V dropped 3 bases and J dropped 10; count of bases not matched to a gene: 6. CDR1 is KGHSH, CDR2 LQKENI, per germline. The CDR3 sequence is 16 residues long. CDR3 residues: CASSPGLAGGPREQFF. The DNA of the CDR3 is TGTGCCAGCTCACCGGGACTAGCGGGAGGGCCGCGAGAGCAGTTCTTC.

The V and J genes are TRBV6-5 and TRBJ1-2; the match to TRBD1 covers 8 bases. The V segment lost 0 bases and the J segment 3 bases; nucleotides outside the gene matches: 0. The germline CDR1 and CDR2 sequences are MNHEY and SVGAGI. The CDR3 contains 14 residues. CDR3 residues: CASSYSDRDYGYTF. CDR3 in DNA: TGTGCCAGCAGTTACTCGGACAGGGACTATGGCTACACCTTC.

The chain has TRBV20-1 and TRBJ2-5; TRBD2 matches at 11 bases. J gave up 5 bases and V 0 bases, and 5 bases lay outside the gene matches. This CDR3 has 15 amino acids. CDR1 and CDR2 (germline): DFQATT, SNEGSKA (reference sequence). The CDR3 protein is CSARDSTSGMETQYF. For the CDR3, the DNA is TGCAGTGCTAGAGACTCGACTAGCGGGATGGAGACCCAGTACTTC.

The chain employs TRBV15 and TRBJ2-3; 8 positions match TRBD1. The CDR3 is made up of 17 amino acids. With 3 bases clipped from V and 8 bases from J, the junction kept 16 bases outside the gene matches. Looked up from germline, CDR1 is LNHNV and CDR2 is YYDKDF (reference sequence). The CDR3 DNA sequence: TGTGCCACCAGCAGTGCTAATCCGGGACAGGCTCAGGTTACGCAGTATTTT. This codes for CATSSANPGQAQVTQYF.

V usage is TRBV27 and J usage is TRBJ1-5; D uncertain. Germline V gene data show CDR1 as MNHEY and CDR2 as SMNVEV (reference sequence). The CDR3 sequence is 13 residues long. Trimming took 2 bases from V and 11 from J, leaving 13 bases between them. CDR3 in DNA: TGTGCCAGCAGTTTAACACGGTCCGGGGCCCAGCATTTT. Translation: CASSLTRSGAQHF.

V usage is TRBV3-1 and J usage is TRBJ2-7, with D uncertain. V lost 1 base and J lost 7, with 14 bases in between. The CDR3 length is 14 residues. CDR1 is LGHDT and CDR2 is YNNKEL in the germline V gene (reference sequence). CDR3 region: CASSQVRGHGEQYF. For the CDR3, the DNA is TGTGCCAGCAGCCAAGTCCGAGGTCACGGGGAGCAGTACTTC.

V is TRBV11-3 and J is TRBJ2-5, with unresolved D. Trimming cost V 0 bases and J 2 bases, with 4 bases left between them. The CDR3 length is 13 residues. The germline CDR1 and CDR2 sequences are SGHNT and YENEEA. This CDR3 is CASSLDGQETQYF. The CDR3 DNA reads TGTGCCAGCAGCTTAGACGGGCAAGAGACCCAGTACTTC.

This clonotype appeared once. The genes are TRBV30 and TRBJ1-4, with D unclear. The CDR3 is made up of 12 amino acids. Germline V lookup: CDR1 GTSNPN, CDR2 SVGIG (reference sequence). Trimming took off 6 bases at V and 8 bases at J, with 13 bases between the two ends. The CDR3 reads CACTLGEEKLFF. CDR3 DNA: TGTGCCTGCACCCTCGGGGAAGAAAAACTGTTTTTT.

V usage is TRBV25-1 and J usage is TRBJ2-1; no clear D. Per germline, CDR1 MGHDK and CDR2 SYGVNS. This CDR3 is 11 amino acids long. V was clipped by 6 bases and J by 8 bases, with 8 bases between them. CDR3 sequence (DNA): TGTGCCAGCAGGGGGATCGATGAGCAGTTCTTC. Translated: CASRGIDEQFF.

The J gene is TRBJ1-2, the V gene TRBV15, with D unresolved. CDR3 length equals 14 residues. CDR1 and CDR2 (germline): LNHNV, YYDKDF (reference sequence). With 2 bases removed from V and 0 bases from J, the gap between germline ends came to 7 bases. In nucleotides, the CDR3 is TGTGCCACCAGCAGACAGATCCCTAACTATGGCTACACCTTC. Protein product: CATSRQIPNYGYTF.

J is TRBJ2-1 and V is TRBV20-1; 8 bases align to TRBD2. Germline CDR1 and CDR2: DFQATT and SNEGSKA (reference sequence). This CDR3 region has 13 residues. After removal of 8 bases from V and 5 bases from J, the junction contained 8 bases not matched to a gene. CDR3 bases: TGCAGTAGAGCGGGAGATGGGAACAATGAGCAGTTCTTC. Its protein is CSRAGDGNNEQFF.

The chain uses TRBV5-1 and TRBJ2-3; D is uncertain. The CDR3 has 16 residues. V shed 0 bases and J shed 2 bases, with 13 bases lying between them. The germline CDR1 and CDR2 sequences are SGHRS and YFSETQ. This CDR3 reads CASSLANDRITDTQYF. The CDR3 DNA reads as TGCGCCAGCAGCTTGGCCAACGACCGTATCACAGATACGCAGTATTTT.

On this clonotype itself: One junction end does not reproduce the germline sequence, and a read error may be involved. V usage is TRBV20-1 and J usage is TRBJ2-1; 7 bases agree with TRBD2. From germline, CDR1 is DFQATT and CDR2 SNEGSKA (reference sequence). The CDR3 length is 13 residues. CDR3 protein: CSARVGLHNEQFF. The CDR3 DNA is TGCAGTGCTAGAGTGGGACTACACAATGAACAGTTCTTC.

This CDR3 is CSAVWAGGNQPQHF. As DNA, the CDR3 is TGCAGCGCGGTTTGGGCAGGCGGCAATCAGCCCCAGCATTTT. This chain connects TRBV29-1 to TRBJ1-5; D call uncertain. Germline CDR1 reads SQVTM; CDR2 reads ANQGSEA. The CDR3 has 14 amino acids. V lost 7 bases to trimming and J lost 2 bases, with 15 bases between them.

The chain is built from TRBV29-1 and TRBJ2-2, with D maybe TRBD1 (5 bases). Germline CDR1 reads SQVTM; CDR2 reads ANQGSEA. V lost 7 bases, J lost 2 bases, and 8 bases lay in between. The CDR3 has 12 amino acids. CDR3 DNA sequence: TGCAGCGCTGGACAAAACACCGGGGAGCTGTTTTTT. Translation: CSAGQNTGELFF.

The chain carries TRBV30 and TRBJ2-7, with 7 nucleotides matching TRBD1. Per germline, CDR1 GTSNPN and CDR2 SVGIG (reference sequence). This CDR3 contains 13 residues. The ends lost 1 base at V and 3 bases at J; junction bases unmatched: 3. The CDR3 DNA reads TGTGCCTGGAGTGGACAGGGTTTCTACGAGCAGTACGTC. The encoded protein is CAWSGQGFYEQYV.

The chain recombines TRBV12-3 or TRBV12-4 with TRBJ1-1, with TRBD1 as a possible D gene (5 bases). The CDR3 sequence is 12 residues long. Deletions cut 4 bases from V and 8 bases from J, with 11 bases between. The CDR3 sequence is CASSSGPIEAFF. CDR3 nucleotide sequence: TGTGCCAGCAGTTCAGGGCCCATCGAAGCTTTCTTT.

This rearrangement joins TRBV12-3 or TRBV12-4 to TRBJ2-5, with D maybe TRBD2 (5 bases). CDR3 length equals 15 residues. Trimming took off 8 bases at V and 5 bases at J, with 21 bases between the two ends. The CDR3 DNA follows: TGTGCCAGCCAAACCCTGGCCGGGCCGGGGGAGACCCAGTACTTC. It yields the protein CASQTLAGPGETQYF.

The V gene is TRBV2, the J gene TRBJ2-7; 7 nucleotides agree with TRBD2. The CDR3 spans 14 residues. With 3 bases clipped from V and 2 bases from J, the junction kept 4 bases outside the gene matches. CDR1 and CDR2 (germline): SNHLY, FYNNEI. Here the CDR3 DNA reads TGTGCCAGCAGTGAGGCTAGCGGTCCCTACGAGCAGTACGTC. Translated: CASSEASGPYEQYV.

The chain carries TRBV7-9 and TRBJ1-4, with D unclear. The V gene's germline CDR1 is SEHNR and CDR2 FQNEAQ (reference sequence). The CDR3 sequence is 14 residues long. V shed 1 base and J shed 8 bases, with 11 bases lying between them. The CDR3 reads CASSLDKGYEKLFF. The CDR3 nucleotides are TGTGCCAGCAGCTTAGACAAGGGATACGAAAAACTGTTTTTT.